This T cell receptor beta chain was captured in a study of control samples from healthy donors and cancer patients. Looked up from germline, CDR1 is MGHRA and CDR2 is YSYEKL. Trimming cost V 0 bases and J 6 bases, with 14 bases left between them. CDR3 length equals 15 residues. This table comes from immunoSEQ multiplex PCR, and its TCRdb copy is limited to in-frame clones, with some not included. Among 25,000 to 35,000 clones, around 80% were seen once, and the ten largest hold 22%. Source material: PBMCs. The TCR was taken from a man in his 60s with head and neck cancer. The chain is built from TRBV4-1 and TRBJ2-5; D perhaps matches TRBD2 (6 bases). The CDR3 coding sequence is TGCGCCAGCAGCCAAGAATCCGGCGGGATAAAGACCCAGTACTTC. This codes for CASSQESGGIKTQYF.